Below, 26 T cell receptor beta chains from the same sample are listed, as sequenced in a study of Ad26.COV2.S vaccination and SARS-CoV-2 variants. Clones were read by immunoSEQ multiplex PCR, and TCRdb kept only the in-frame ones, dropping some. This repertoire shows about 450,000 clones, nearly 90% found once; its top ten account for 2.5% to 3%. Treatment denoted: 15 to 20 received Ad26.COV2.S at low or high dose, single or two shots; 5 received placebo; per-sample allocation not given. Material that was analyzed had been drawn on day 63 after the first vaccine or placebo injection. This sample comprised peripheral blood, obtained in a trial of Ad26.COV2.S vaccine versus placebo. Receptor source: a person aged 18-60 years who received the Ad26.COV2.S COVID-19 vaccine or a placebo.

This sequence joins TRBV10-2 and TRBJ1-2; 8 nucleotides line up with TRBD1. The CDR3 spans 13 residues. Germline V gene data show CDR1 as WSHSY and CDR2 as SAAADI. The V and J ends lost 7 bases and 8 bases, in that order; junction bases with no gene match: 9. The DNA for the CDR3 is TGCGCCAGCAAGGGACAGGACCATCTAGGCTACACCTTC. Protein: CASKGQDHLGYTF.

The chain couples TRBV7-2 to TRBJ1-5, with 9 positions matching TRBD1. Germline trimming cut 3 bases from V and 7 bases from J; bases unmatched to any gene: 4. Germline CDR1 is SGHTA and CDR2 is FQGNSA. The CDR3 totals 14 residues. CDR3 sequence: CASSFMTGGQPQHF. The CDR3 DNA sequence: TGTGCCAGCAGCTTTATGACAGGGGGGCAGCCCCAGCATTTT.

V and J are TRBV19 and TRBJ1-3, with D uncertain. Germline V lookup: CDR1 LNHDA, CDR2 SQIVND (reference sequence). With 4 bases removed from V and 0 bases from J, the gap between germline ends came to 13 bases. This CDR3 region has 16 residues. CDR3 sequence reads: CASSTPTVYSGNTIYF. For the CDR3, the DNA is TGTGCCAGTAGTACCCCTACAGTTTACTCTGGAAACACCATATATTTT.

The chain combines TRBV19 with TRBJ1-2; 9 bases agree with TRBD1. J gave up 4 bases and V 5 bases, and 8 bases lay outside the gene matches. CDR3 length: 15 residues. Germline values: CDR1 LNHDA, CDR2 SQIVND (reference sequence). CDR3 amino acids: CASSPGTGRIYGYTF. The CDR3 bases are TGTGCCAGTAGTCCGGGGACAGGGCGGATCTATGGCTACACCTTC.

This rearrangement joins TRBV27 to TRBJ1-6; D not certain. Trimming removed 2 bases from V and 8 bases from J, with 7 bases in between. Looked up from germline, CDR1 is MNHEY and CDR2 is SMNVEV (reference sequence). The CDR3 length is 13 residues. The CDR3 region has the DNA TGTGCCAGCAGTTTAATGGTTGATTCACCCCTCCACTTT. Encoded protein: CASSLMVDSPLHF.

The rearrangement joins TRBV5-1 to TRBJ1-1; 7 bases agree with TRBD1. Germline V gene sequence: CDR1 SGHRS, CDR2 YFSETQ. J gave up 11 bases and V 3 bases, and 10 bases lay outside the gene matches. The CDR3 runs to 13 residues. DNA of the CDR3: TGCGCCAGCAGCTCGGCTGGGGGACAGAGGGCTTTCTTT. Translation gives CASSSAGGQRAFF.

The genes are TRBV27 and TRBJ1-2; tentatively, D is TRBD1 (5 bases). The CDR3 extends over 15 amino acids. CDR1 is MNHEY, CDR2 SMNVEV, per germline (reference sequence). V was clipped by 6 bases and J by 1 base, with 15 bases between them. CDR3 residues: CASSGDRMGNYGYTF. The CDR3 region has the DNA TGTGCCAGCAGCGGTGACAGAATGGGTAACTATGGCTACACCTTC.

J is TRBJ2-6 and V is TRBV7-8, with D unclear. Germline CDR1 reads SGHVS; CDR2 reads FQNEAQ. Trimming stripped 3 bases from V and 0 bases from J, with 6 bases between. This CDR3 contains 15 residues. The CDR3 sequence is CASSFLGSGANVLTF. Written as DNA, the CDR3 is TGTGCCAGCAGCTTTCTAGGCTCTGGGGCCAACGTCCTGACTTTC.

This clone appeared a single time. The V gene is TRBV28, the J gene TRBJ2-1; 9 bases agree with TRBD1. The V gene's germline CDR1 is MDHEN and CDR2 SYDVKM. CDR3 length equals 15 residues. V gave up 7 bases and J gave up 2 bases; unmatched junction bases: 6. CDR3 sequence: CASTPGQGTYNEQFF. The CDR3 bases are TGTGCCAGCACCCCGGGACAGGGAACCTACAATGAGCAGTTCTTC.

This chain links TRBV28 with TRBJ2-7; maybe TRBD1 (6 bases). This CDR3 contains 14 residues. V lost 1 base and J 2 bases, leaving 9 bases between the germline ends. Germline V CDR1 and CDR2: MDHEN, SYDVKM. CDR3 residues: CASSLFGQTYEQYV. The CDR3, as DNA: TGTGCCAGCAGTTTATTCGGACAGACCTACGAGCAGTACGTC.

The chain links TRBV7-2 to TRBJ1-5; D gene uncertain. With 4 bases removed from V and 0 bases from J, the gap between germline ends came to 10 bases. This CDR3 comprises 15 residues. The germline V gene has CDR1 SGHTA and CDR2 FQGNSA. CDR3 in DNA: TGTGCCAGCAGCTCCCAGGTTTATAGCAATCAGCCCCAGCATTTT. Translated: CASSSQVYSNQPQHF.

The chain combines TRBV7-2 with TRBJ1-2; D may be TRBD1 (6 bases). Trimming took off 5 bases at V and 4 bases at J, with 23 bases between the two ends. The CDR3 loop spans 17 amino acids. Germline loops: CDR1 SGHTA, CDR2 FQGNSA. The chain's CDR3 is CASSEGSYRAGGYGYTF. DNA for the CDR3: TGTGCCAGCAGCGAGGGGTCGTACAGGGCCGGGGGCTATGGCTACACCTTC.

The CDR3 coding sequence is TGTGCCAGCAGTCTCCGCCGTCAGGAGCAGTTCTTC. Its protein is CASSLRRQEQFF. The chain has TRBV2 and TRBJ2-1; D is ambiguous. The CDR3 runs to 12 residues. The V gene's germline CDR1 is SNHLY and CDR2 FYNNEI. Trimming stripped 5 bases from V and 10 bases from J, with 12 bases between.

The chain joins TRBV10-2 to TRBJ2-1, with D unresolved. Germline CDR1 is WSHSY and CDR2 is SAAADI. V gave up 6 bases and J gave up 7 bases, with 7 bases separating them. The CDR3 sequence is 11 residues long. The CDR3 reads CASSQENEQFF. DNA for the CDR3: TGCGCCAGCAGCCAAGAGAATGAGCAGTTCTTC.

This clone was observed once. The rearrangement uses TRBV10-3 and TRBJ2-7; 9 bases are shared with TRBD2. J was trimmed by 0 bases and V by 5 bases; bases with no gene match: 5. Germline assignment: CDR1 ENHRY and CDR2 SYGVKD. The length of the CDR3 is 15 residues. CDR3 sequence (DNA): TGTGCCATCAGTATTAGCGGGGGACACTCCTACGAGCAGTACTTC. Translating gives CAISISGGHSYEQYF.

This rearrangement joins TRBV9 to TRBJ2-2; D is uncertain. V lost 2 bases, J lost 3 bases, and 11 bases lay in between. Germline CDR1 SGDLS, CDR2 YYNGEE. This CDR3 region has 15 residues. DNA of the CDR3: TGTGCCAGCAGCGTGCGAACGGCGGACACCGGGGAGCTGTTTTTT. Its translation is CASSVRTADTGELFF.

J is TRBJ1-1 and V is TRBV12-3 or TRBV12-4, with TRBD1 as a possible D gene (5 bases). Trimming took off 5 bases at V and 0 bases at J, with 7 bases between the two ends. The CDR3 consists of 13 residues. This chain's CDR3 is CASSATVNTEAFF. The CDR3 DNA follows: TGTGCCAGCAGTGCGACAGTGAACACTGAAGCTTTCTTT.

The table lists this clone with a count of one. The genes are TRBV28 and TRBJ1-2, with D perhaps matching TRBD1 (5 bases). Trimming took 7 bases from V and 8 from J, leaving 17 bases between them. Germline CDR1 is MDHEN and CDR2 is SYDVKM. The CDR3 sequence is 13 residues long. The CDR3 DNA reads TGTGCCAGCAAAATCGGGGGTGGTTACGGCTACACCTTC. Protein sequence: CASKIGGGYGYTF.

V and J are TRBV3-1 (or the pseudogene TRBV3-2) and TRBJ2-3, with TRBD2 matching over 15 bases. With V trimmed by 2 bases and J by 2 bases, 8 bases remained unmatched. The CDR3 totals 19 residues. The V gene's germline CDR1 is LGHDT and CDR2 YNNKEL (reference sequence). CDR3 sequence: CASSQRAGLAGGSTDTQYF. In DNA form, the CDR3 reads TGTGCCAGCAGCCAACGAGCTGGACTAGCGGGGGGGTCCACAGATACGCAGTATTTT.

This clone was seen a handful of times. The chain uses TRBV28 and TRBJ1-2; 7 bases align to TRBD1. This CDR3 is built from 12 residues. Losses at the gene ends were 5 bases for V and 5 bases for J; bases not matched to a gene: 2. CDR1 is MDHEN and CDR2 is SYDVKM in the germline V gene. Here the CDR3 DNA reads TGTGCCAGCAGTCCGACAGGGTATGGCTACACCTTC. This translates into CASSPTGYGYTF.

The chain combines TRBV7-2 with TRBJ2-1, with 13 bases aligning to TRBD2. Per the germline V gene, CDR1 is SGHTA and CDR2 is FQGNSA. This CDR3 has 18 residues. The trim removed 5 bases at V and 5 bases at J, leaving 12 bases unmatched. CDR3 amino acids: CASSGWTSGSRGNNEQFF. The CDR3 nucleotides read TGTGCCAGCAGCGGTTGGACTAGCGGGAGCCGGGGGAACAATGAGCAGTTCTTC.

This chain connects TRBV9 to TRBJ1-4; possible D gene TRBD1, 6 bases. The CDR3 runs 15 residues. CDR1 is SGDLS, CDR2 YYNGEE, per germline. The V and J ends lost 4 bases and 6 bases respectively, with 16 bases between them. CDR3 DNA: TGTGCCAGCAGCCCTTCGGGGAGGGGGGATGAAAAACTGTTTTTT. It codes for CASSPSGRGDEKLFF.

V usage is TRBV6-6 and J usage is TRBJ1-4; D uncertain. Germline CDR1 and CDR2: MNHNY and SVGAGI (reference sequence). V lost 7 bases and J 6 bases, leaving 3 bases between the germline ends. The CDR3 runs to 10 residues. CDR3 sequence: CASKDEKLFF. The CDR3 DNA follows: TGTGCCAGCAAGGATGAAAAACTGTTTTTT.

This chain uses TRBV28 with TRBJ2-2; D uncertain. The CDR3 totals 14 residues. Germline values: CDR1 MDHEN, CDR2 SYDVKM. The germline V and J ends were trimmed by 3 bases and 6 bases, with 11 bases remaining between them. The chain's CDR3 is CASSFRYQSGELFF. The CDR3 DNA follows: TGTGCCAGCAGTTTTCGTTACCAGTCCGGGGAGCTGTTTTTT.

V usage is TRBV7-9 and J usage is TRBJ1-1; D is perhaps TRBD1 (5 bases). Germline-derived CDR1 and CDR2 are SEHNR and FQNEAQ (reference sequence). The CDR3 has 14 residues. V gave up 5 bases and J gave up 3 bases, with 13 bases separating them. The CDR3 sequence is CASSGRDWDTEAFF. CDR3 bases: TGTGCCAGCAGCGGCCGGGACTGGGACACTGAAGCTTTCTTT. Full variable domain (rest looked up from reference TRBV7-9 and TRBJ1-1): DTGVSQNPRHKITKRGQNVTFRCDPISEHNRLYWYRQTLGQGPEFLTYFQNEAQLEKSRLLSDRFSAERPKGSFSTLEIQRTEQGDSAMYLCASSGRDWDTEAFFGQGTRLTVV.

The V and J genes are TRBV5-4 and TRBJ2-1, with TRBD1 matching 8 bases. The CDR3 has 15 amino acids. After removal of 4 bases from V and 2 bases from J, the junction contained 5 bases not matched to a gene. Germline CDR1 is SGHNT and CDR2 is YYREEE (reference sequence). The CDR3 DNA is TGTGCCAGCAGCCAGGGACAGGCTACCTACAATGAGCAGTTCTTC. Encoded protein: CASSQGQATYNEQFF. The full variable domain, rest sourced from reference TRBV5-4 and TRBJ2-1, is ETGVTQSPTHLIKTRGQQVTLRCSSQSGHNTVSWYQQALGQGPQFIFQYYREEENGRGNFPPRFSGLQFPNYSSELNVNALELDDSALYLCASSQGQATYNEQFFGPGTRLTVL.